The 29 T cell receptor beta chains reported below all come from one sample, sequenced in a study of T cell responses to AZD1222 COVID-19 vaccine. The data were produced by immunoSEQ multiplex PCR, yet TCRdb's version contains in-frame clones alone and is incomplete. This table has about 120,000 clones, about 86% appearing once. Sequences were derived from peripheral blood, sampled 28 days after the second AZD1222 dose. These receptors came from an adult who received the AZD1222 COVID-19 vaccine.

CDR3 amino acids: CASTLGGEKLFF. CDR3 nucleotides: TGCGCCAGCACCCTCGGGGGAGAAAAACTGTTTTTT. V usage is TRBV23-1 and J usage is TRBJ1-4; D perhaps matches TRBD1 (5 bases). TRBV23-1 is an ORF; its function is uncertain. The CDR3 has 12 residues. Trimming shortened V by 7 bases and J by 8 bases, and 11 bases separated the two germline ends.

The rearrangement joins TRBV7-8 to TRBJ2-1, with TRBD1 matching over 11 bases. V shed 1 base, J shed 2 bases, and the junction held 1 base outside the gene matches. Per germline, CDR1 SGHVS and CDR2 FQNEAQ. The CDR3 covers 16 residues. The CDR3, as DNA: TGTGCCAGCAGCTTAGGGACAGGGGGCCCCTACAATGAGCAGTTCTTC. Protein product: CASSLGTGGPYNEQFF.

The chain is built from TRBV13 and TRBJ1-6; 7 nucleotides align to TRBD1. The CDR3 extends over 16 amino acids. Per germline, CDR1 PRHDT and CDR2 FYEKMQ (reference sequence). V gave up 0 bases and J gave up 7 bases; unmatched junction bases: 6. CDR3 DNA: TGTGCCAGCAGCTTAGGAGAAGGGGGCGAGAATTCACCCCTCCACTTT. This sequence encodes CASSLGEGGENSPLHF.

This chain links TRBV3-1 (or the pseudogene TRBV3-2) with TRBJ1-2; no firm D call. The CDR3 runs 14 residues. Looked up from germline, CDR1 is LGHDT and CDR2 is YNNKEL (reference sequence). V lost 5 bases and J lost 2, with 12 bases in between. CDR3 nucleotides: TGTGCCAGCAGCACCCGGACGGCCAACTATGGCTACACCTTC. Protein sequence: CASSTRTANYGYTF.

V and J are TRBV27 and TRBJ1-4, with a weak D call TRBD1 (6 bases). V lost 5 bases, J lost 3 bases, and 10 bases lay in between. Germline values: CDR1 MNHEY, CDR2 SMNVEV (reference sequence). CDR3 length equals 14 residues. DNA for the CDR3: TGTGCCAGCAGTAAACAGGGCGCTAATGAAAAACTGTTTTTT. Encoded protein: CASSKQGANEKLFF. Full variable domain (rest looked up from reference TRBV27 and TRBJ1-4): EAQVTQNPRYLITVTGKKLTVTCSQNMNHEYMSWYRQDPGLGLRQIYYSMNVEVTDKGDVPEGYKVSRKEKRNFPLILESPSPNQTSLYFCASSKQGANEKLFFGSGTQLSVL.

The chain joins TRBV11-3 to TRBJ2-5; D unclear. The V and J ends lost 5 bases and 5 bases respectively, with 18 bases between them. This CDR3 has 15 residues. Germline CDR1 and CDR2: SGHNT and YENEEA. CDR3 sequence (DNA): TGTGCCAGCAGCCCAACCGGTCTGGGAAGGGAGACCCAGTACTTC. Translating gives CASSPTGLGRETQYF.

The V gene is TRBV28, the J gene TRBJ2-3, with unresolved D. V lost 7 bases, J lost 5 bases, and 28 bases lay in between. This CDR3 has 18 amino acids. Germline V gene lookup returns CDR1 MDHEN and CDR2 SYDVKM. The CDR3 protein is CASTTPGRAIFSQDTQYF. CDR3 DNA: TGTGCCAGCACCACCCCAGGCCGGGCAATCTTTTCTCAAGATACGCAGTATTTT.

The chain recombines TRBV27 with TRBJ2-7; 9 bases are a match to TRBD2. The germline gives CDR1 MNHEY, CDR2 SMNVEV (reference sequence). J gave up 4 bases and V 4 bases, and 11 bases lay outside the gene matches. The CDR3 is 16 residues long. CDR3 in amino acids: CASSSLNSGGLYEQYF. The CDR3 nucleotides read TGTGCCAGCAGTTCACTCAATAGCGGGGGACTGTACGAGCAGTACTTC.

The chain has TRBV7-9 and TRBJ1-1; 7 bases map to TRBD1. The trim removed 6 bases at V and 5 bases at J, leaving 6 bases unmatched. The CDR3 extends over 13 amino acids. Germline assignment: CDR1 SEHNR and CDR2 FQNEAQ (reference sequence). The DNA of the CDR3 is TGTGCCAGCAGGGTGACAGGGCATACTGAAGCTTTCTTT. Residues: CASRVTGHTEAFF.

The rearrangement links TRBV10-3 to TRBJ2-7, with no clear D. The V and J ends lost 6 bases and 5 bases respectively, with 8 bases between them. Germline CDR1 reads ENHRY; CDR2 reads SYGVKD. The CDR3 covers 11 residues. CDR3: CAISQFDEQYF. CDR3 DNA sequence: TGTGCCATCAGCCAATTTGACGAGCAGTACTTC.

CDR3 DNA sequence: TGTGCCAGCAGTACCCAGGGAAATGGCTACACCTTC. Its protein is CASSTQGNGYTF. The rearrangement uses TRBV27 and TRBJ1-2, with D possibly matching TRBD1 (5 bases). CDR1 MNHEY and CDR2 SMNVEV come from the germline V gene (reference sequence). V lost 5 bases to trimming and J lost 6 bases, with 10 bases between them. This CDR3 is built from 12 residues.

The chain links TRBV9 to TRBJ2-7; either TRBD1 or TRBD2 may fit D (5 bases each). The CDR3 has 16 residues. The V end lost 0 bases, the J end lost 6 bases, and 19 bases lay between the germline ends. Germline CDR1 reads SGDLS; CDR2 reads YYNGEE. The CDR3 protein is CASSVEQETLRGEQYF. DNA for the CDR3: TGTGCCAGCAGCGTAGAACAGGAGACACTTCGGGGCGAGCAGTACTTC.

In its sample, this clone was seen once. The DNA for the CDR3 is TGCGCCAGCAGCTACCTGAACACCGGGGAGCTGTTTTTT. Its translation is CASSYLNTGELFF. The chain has TRBV5-1 and TRBJ2-2; no firm D call. Trimming removed 3 bases at V and 1 base at J, with 4 bases between. The CDR3 has 13 amino acids. In germline, CDR1 is SGHRS, CDR2 YFSETQ.

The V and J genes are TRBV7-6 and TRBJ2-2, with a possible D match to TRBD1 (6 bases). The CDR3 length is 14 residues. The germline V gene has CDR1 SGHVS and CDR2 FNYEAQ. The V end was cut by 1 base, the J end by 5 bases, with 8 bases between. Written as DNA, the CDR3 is TGTGCCAGCAGCTTAGGCACAGGGACCGGGGAGCTGTTTTTT. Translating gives CASSLGTGTGELFF.

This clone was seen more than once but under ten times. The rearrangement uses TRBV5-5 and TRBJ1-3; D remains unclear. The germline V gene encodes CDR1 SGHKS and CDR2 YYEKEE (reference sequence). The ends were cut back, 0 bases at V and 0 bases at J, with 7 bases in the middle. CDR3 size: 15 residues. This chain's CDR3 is CASSLDGDSGNTIYF. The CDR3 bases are TGTGCCAGCAGCTTGGACGGAGACTCTGGAAACACCATATATTTT. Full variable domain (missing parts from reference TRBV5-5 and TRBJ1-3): DAGVTQSPTHLIKTRGQQVTLRCSPISGHKSVSWYQQVLGQGPQFIFQYYEKEERGRGNFPDRFSARQFPNYSSELNVNALLLGDSALYLCASSLDGDSGNTIYFGEGSWLTVV.

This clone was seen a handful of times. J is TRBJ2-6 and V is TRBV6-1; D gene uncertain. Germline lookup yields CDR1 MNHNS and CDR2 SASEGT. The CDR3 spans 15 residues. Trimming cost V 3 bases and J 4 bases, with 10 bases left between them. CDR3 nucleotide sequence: TGTGCCAGCAGTGATAAGGGCTCCGGGGCCAACGTCCTGACTTTC. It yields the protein CASSDKGSGANVLTF.

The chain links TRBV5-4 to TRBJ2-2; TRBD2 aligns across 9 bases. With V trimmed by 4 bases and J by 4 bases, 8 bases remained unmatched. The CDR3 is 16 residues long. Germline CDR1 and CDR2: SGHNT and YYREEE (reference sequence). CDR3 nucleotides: TGTGCCAGCAGCCCACGTAGCGGGGGCGTCACCGGGGAGCTGTTTTTT. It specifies CASSPRSGGVTGELFF.

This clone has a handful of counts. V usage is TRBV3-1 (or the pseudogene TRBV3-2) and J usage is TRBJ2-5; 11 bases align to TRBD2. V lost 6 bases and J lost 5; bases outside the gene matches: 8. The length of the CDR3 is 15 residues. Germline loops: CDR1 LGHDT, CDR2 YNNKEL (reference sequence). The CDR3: CASRRNSGGVETQYF. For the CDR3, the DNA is TGTGCCAGCAGGCGGAATAGCGGGGGGGTCGAGACCCAGTACTTC.

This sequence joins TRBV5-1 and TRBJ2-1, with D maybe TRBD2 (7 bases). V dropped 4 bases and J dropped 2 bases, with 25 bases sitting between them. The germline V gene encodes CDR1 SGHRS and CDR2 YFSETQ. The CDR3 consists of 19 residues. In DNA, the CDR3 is TGCGCCAGCAGCAAACAGGGTCGGAGCGGGGTCGCCACCTACAATGAGCAGTTCTTC. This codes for CASSKQGRSGVATYNEQFF.

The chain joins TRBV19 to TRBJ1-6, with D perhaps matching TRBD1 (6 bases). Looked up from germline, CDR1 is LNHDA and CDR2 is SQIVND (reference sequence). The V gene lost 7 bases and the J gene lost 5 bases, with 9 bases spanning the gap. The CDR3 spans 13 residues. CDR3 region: CASNRADNSPLHF. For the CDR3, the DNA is TGTGCCAGTAACAGGGCGGATAATTCACCCCTCCACTTT.

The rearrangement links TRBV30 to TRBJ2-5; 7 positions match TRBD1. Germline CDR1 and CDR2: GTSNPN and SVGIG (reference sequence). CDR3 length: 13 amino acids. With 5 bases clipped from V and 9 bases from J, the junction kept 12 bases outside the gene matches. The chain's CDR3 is CAWGTPPQGAQYF. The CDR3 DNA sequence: TGTGCCTGGGGGACCCCACCCCAGGGGGCCCAGTACTTC.

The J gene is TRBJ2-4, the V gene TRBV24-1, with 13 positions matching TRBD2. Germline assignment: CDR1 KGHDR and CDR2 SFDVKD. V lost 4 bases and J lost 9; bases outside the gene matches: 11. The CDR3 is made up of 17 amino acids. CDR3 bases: TGTGCCACCAGTGAGGCGACTAGCGGGGGGACAGCGGGCATTCAGTACTTC. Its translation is CATSEATSGGTAGIQYF.

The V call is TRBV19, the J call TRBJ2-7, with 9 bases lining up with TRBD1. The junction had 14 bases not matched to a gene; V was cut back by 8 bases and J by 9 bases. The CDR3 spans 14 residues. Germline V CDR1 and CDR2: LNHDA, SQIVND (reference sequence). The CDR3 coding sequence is TGTGCCAGTGGGCCGGGACAGGGTCTACGTGGGCAGTACTTC. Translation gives CASGPGQGLRGQYF.

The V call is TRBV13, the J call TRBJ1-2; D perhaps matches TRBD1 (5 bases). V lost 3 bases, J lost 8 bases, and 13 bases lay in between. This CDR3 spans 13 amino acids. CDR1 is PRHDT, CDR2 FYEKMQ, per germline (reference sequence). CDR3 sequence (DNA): TGTGCCAGCAGCTTGAGGGGAGGGGCGGGCTACACCTTC. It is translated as CASSLRGGAGYTF.

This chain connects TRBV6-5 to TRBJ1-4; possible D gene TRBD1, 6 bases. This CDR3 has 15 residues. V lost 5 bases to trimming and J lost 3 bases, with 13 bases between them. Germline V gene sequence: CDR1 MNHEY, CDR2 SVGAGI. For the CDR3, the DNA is TGTGCCAGCAGTCCTAGGGGGAGGGCTAATGAAAAACTGTTTTTT. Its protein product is CASSPRGRANEKLFF.

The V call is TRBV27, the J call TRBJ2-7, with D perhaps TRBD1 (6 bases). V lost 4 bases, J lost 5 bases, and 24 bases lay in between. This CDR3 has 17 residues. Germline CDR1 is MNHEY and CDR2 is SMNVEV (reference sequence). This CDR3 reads CASSSTTVRDTSDEQYF. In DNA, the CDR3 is TGTGCCAGCAGTTCGACCACCGTCCGGGACACCTCGGACGAGCAGTACTTC.

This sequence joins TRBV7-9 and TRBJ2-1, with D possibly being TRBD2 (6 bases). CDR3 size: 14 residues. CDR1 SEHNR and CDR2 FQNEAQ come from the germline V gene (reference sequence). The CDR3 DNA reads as TGTGCTCAGAATACGGTCGGGGGAGGCAATGAGCAGTTCTTC. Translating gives CAQNTVGGGNEQFF.

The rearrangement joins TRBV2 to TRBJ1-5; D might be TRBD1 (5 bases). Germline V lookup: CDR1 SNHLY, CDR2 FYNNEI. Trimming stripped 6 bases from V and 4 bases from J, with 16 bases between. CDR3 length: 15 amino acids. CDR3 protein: CASRSVGGSNQPQHF. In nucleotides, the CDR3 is TGTGCCAGCAGATCCGTGGGGGGATCAAATCAGCCCCAGCATTTT.

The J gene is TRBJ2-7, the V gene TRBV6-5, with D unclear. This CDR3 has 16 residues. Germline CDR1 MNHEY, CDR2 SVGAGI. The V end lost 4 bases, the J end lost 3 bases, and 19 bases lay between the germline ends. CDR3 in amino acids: CASSSRPTLTLYEQYF. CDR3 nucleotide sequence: TGTGCCAGCAGTTCCAGACCCACTTTAACCCTCTACGAGCAGTACTTC.